This T cell receptor beta chain was identified in a study of blood T cells in healthy people across ages. Study findings and constraints: Per million T cells, the diversity of TCR beta decreased roughly linearly as age advanced. The long-lived group displayed more naive CD4+ cells, plus higher diversity, than the aged donors did.

Then a second PCR, running roughly 7 to 11 cycles, was carried out with a sample-barcoded 5' primer and a J-beta primer mix. MiXCR, applied by TCRdb to the 5' RACE reads, yields one record per CDR3 protein. The table records about 810,000 distinct CDR3 sequences, about 34% of them present only once. CDR3 size: 15 residues. V was cut by 3 bases and J by 7 bases, with 19 bases left in between. The germline V gene encodes CDR1 SGDLS and CDR2 YYNGEE. Comment on this clonotype: What it binds is unknown.

The source is a man between 18 and 35 years old in good health. The chain uses TRBV9 and TRBJ1-2; D may be TRBD1 (6 bases). The specimen sequenced was blood. In nucleotides, the CDR3 is TGTGCCAGCAGCGCTGTCAAACAGGGCTTCCTTGGCTACACCTTC. Encoded protein: CASSAVKQGFLGYTF.